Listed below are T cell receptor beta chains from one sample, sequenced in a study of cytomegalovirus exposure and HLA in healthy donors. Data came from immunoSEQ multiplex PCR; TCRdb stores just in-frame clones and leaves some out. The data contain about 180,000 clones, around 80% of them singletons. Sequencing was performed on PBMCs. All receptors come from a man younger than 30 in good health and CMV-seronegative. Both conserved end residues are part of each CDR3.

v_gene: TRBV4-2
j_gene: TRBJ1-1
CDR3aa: CVSSAHREGNTEAFF

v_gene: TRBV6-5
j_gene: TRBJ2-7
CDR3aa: CASSYSAGGSYEQYF

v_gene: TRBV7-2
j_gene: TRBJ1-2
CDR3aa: CASSFGGPANYGYTF

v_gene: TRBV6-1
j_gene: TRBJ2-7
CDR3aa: CASSGAGTGTYEQYF

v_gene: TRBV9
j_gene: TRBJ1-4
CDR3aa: CASSPGHSLEKLFF

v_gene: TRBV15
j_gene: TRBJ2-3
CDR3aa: CATSPTGLKDTQYF

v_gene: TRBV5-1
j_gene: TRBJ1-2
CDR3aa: CASSLYAGYGYTF

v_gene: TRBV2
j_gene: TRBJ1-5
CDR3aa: CASSVDRHSNQPQHF

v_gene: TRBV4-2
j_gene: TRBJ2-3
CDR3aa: CASSQERGAGESTDTQYF

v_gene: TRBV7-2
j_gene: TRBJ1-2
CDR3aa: CASSSQAGTVRNYGYTF

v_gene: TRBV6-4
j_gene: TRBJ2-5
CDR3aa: CASSTNRGRETQYF

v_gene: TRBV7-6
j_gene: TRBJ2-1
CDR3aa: CASSLAWASVTYNEQFF

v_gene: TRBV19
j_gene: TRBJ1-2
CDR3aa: CASSIISTGPTYGYTF

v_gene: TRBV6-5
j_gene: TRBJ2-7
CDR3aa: CASSYTGLREQYF

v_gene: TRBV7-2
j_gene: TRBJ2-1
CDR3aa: CASSFTQAGYEQFF

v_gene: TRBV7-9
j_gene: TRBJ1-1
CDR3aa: CASSSPGQILWNTEAFF

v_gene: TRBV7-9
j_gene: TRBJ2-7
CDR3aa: CASSTAGSFNEGYEQYF

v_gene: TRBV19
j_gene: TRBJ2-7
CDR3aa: CASRGLYEQYF

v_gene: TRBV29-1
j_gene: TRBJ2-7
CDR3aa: CSVGIVNSYEQYF

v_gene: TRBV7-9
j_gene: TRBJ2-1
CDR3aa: CASNGQVGDEQFF

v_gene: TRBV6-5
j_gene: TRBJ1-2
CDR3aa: CASSSPGLANYGYTF

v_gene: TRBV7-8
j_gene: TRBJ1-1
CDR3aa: CASSSDRDEAFF

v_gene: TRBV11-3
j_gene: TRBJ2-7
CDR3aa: CASSLGGRDRGPFLYEQYF

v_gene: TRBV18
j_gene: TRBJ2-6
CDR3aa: CASSPSSSGANVLTF

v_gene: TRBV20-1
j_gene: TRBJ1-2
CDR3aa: CSAFVYGYTF

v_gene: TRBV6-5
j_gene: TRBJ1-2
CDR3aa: CASRTGHHSNYGYTF

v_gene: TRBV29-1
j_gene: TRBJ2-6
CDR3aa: CSVPGGGGANVLTF

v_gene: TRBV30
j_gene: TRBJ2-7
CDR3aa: CAWSYMAGNEQYF

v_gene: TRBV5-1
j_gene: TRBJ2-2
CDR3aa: CASSLGQSTGELFF